This T cell receptor (beta chain) stems from a study of neoadjuvant anti-PD-1 for oral cavity cancer. Study details: Before surgery, most patients got three to four biweekly 3 mg/kg nivolumab doses.

Stage II-IVA oral cavity squamous cell carcinoma was new and untreated by systemic or radiation therapy. Germline V gives CDR1 SEHNR, CDR2 FQNEAQ (reference sequence). V was pared by 1 base and J by 1 base, with 11 bases between. This CDR3 has 15 residues. Sequenced by immunoSEQ multiplex PCR; TCRdb stores in-frame clones only, minus some. In the table there are tens of thousands of clones, about four fifths of which are singletons. This material consisted of PBMCs, taken before nivolumab (anti-PD-1) treatment. V gene TRBV7-9 combines with J gene TRBJ2-7; a weak D match, TRBD1 (7 bases). This clonotype was sampled from a person aged 40 to 85 with oral cavity squamous cell carcinoma. Written as DNA, the CDR3 is TGTGCCAGCAGCTTAGGACAGGGAGGTTCCTACGAGCAGTACTTC. Translation gives CASSLGQGGSYEQYF.